This T cell receptor (beta chain) is drawn from a study of blood T cells in healthy people across ages. This clonotype was observed a handful of times. The ends were cut back, 2 bases at V and 5 bases at J, with 10 bases in the middle. The CDR3 is 14 residues long. Germline loops: CDR1 MNHEY, CDR2 SVGEGT. Sample-barcoded 5' priming and a J-beta primer mix drove a second PCR of roughly 6 to 12 cycles. TCRdb reprocessed the 5' RACE reads with MiXCR, giving one entry per CDR3 protein. The repertoire holds 750,000 to 950,000 distinct CDR3 sequences, with almost 30% as singletons. These same records also appear under a second study, on T cells of mothers and their children. That report adds: Mothers yielded over 9 million CDR3 reads, children 2.5 million to 3 million each.

The sample was blood. The TCR originated in a woman aged 35 to 49 in good health. This chain uses TRBV6-2 or TRBV6-3 with TRBJ1-5, with no clear D. CDR3: CASSYGSGYQPQHF. Written as DNA, the CDR3 is TGTGCCAGCAGTTACGGGTCAGGTTATCAGCCCCAGCATTTT.